This T cell receptor (beta chain) was obtained from a study of blood T cell repertoires in COVID-19. In the study overall: Both acute and convalescent COVID-19 samples were obtained from the United States, Italy and Spain.

Across roughly 25 US areas, participants ranged in age from roughly 18 to 95 years. In assigning cohorts, the study relied on participant-reported clinical history. Recovered Cohort 3 donors showed two negative PCRs, clearance, or symptom resolution. The CDR3 length is 13 residues. In germline, CDR1 is SGHRS, CDR2 YFSETQ. The V end lost 2 bases, the J end lost 8 bases, and 10 bases lay between the germline ends. Clones were read by immunoSEQ multiplex PCR, and TCRdb kept only the in-frame ones, dropping some. The sample has 350,000 to 450,000 clones; roughly nine tenths are singletons. The chain links TRBV5-1 to TRBJ1-4; unclear D gene. Input material: PBMCs or T cells enriched from blood (not recorded which). The clonotype originates from a woman aged 25 to 39 who had recovered from COVID-19. CDR3 DNA sequence: TGCGCCAGCAGCTTCGAGGCGCGGGAAAAACTGTTTTTT. Protein product: CASSFEAREKLFF.